The entry below describes one T cell receptor beta chain. Its target is not known. These data are taken from a study of cytomegalovirus exposure and HLA in healthy donors. Study results and caveats: Certain sequence variants were highly shared and formed a cluster, and this cluster was likely a sequencing artifact. Immune exposure information comprised only CMV serostatus. Listed as cytomegalovirus-associated were 164 TCR beta chains.

The PCR used 60 Vbeta and 13 Jbeta primers. Libraries were prepared by immunoSEQ multiplex PCR; TCRdb keeps only in-frame clonotypes and omits some of them. Of tens of thousands of clones listed, around 90% were seen once; the top ten hold more than 7.5%. The germline V and J ends were trimmed by 6 bases and 5 bases, with 16 bases remaining between them. The germline V gene encodes CDR1 SNHLY and CDR2 FYNNEI. The CDR3 length is 14 residues. Each donor was nominally healthy when sampled (though unrecorded immune exposures were likely). The clonotype comes from a woman between 40 and 55 years old in good health and CMV-seropositive. The J gene is TRBJ1-2, the V gene TRBV2; D call uncertain. The sequenced sample consisted of PBMCs. The CDR3 region has the DNA TGTGCCAGCAGGCACGAATTTTCTCGGTATGGCTACACCTTC. Amino acids: CASRHEFSRYGYTF.